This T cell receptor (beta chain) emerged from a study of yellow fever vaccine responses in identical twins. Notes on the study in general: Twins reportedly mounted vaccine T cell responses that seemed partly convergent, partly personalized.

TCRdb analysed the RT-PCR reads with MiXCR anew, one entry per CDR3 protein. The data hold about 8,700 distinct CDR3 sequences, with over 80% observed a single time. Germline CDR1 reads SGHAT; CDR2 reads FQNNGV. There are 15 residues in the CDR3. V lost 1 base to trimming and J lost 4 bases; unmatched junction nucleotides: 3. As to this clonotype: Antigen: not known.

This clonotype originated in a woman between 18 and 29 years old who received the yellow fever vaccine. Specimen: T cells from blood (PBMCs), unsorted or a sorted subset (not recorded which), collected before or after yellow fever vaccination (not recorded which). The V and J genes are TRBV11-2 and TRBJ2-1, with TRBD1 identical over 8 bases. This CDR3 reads CASSLGTGRYNEQFF. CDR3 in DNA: TGTGCCAGCAGCTTAGGGACAGGGAGGTACAATGAGCAGTTCTTC.